Reported below is one TCR beta chain. The data were taken from a study of blood T cell repertoires in COVID-19. In the study overall: Italy, Spain and the United States were the sources of the convalescent and acute COVID-19 samples. Sources were T cells, B-cell-depleted T cells, or PBMCs; the material itself was cDNA or gDNA.

After removal of 7 bases from V and 1 base from J, the junction contained 9 bases not matched to a gene. Germline V lookup: CDR1 MNHNY, CDR2 SVGAGI (reference sequence). There are 15 residues in the CDR3. Authors' analysis steps: How many nucleated cells were present was estimated from reference gene primer amplification. This table comes from immunoSEQ multiplex PCR, and its TCRdb copy is limited to in-frame clones, with some not included. V and J calls and clone size come straight from that table; D and trimming were deduced from the DNA. The repertoire holds about 160,000 clones, with approximately 88% as singletons.

The receptor's source is a woman aged 80 or over with active or convalescent COVID-19. Sequenced sample: peripheral blood. This rearrangement joins TRBV6-6 to TRBJ1-1; 7 bases fit TRBD1. The DNA for the CDR3 is TGTGCCAGCACCCCGGGGACAGTGGGGAACACTGAAGCTTTCTTT. Protein: CASTPGTVGNTEAFF.